This T cell receptor beta chain comes out of a study of blood T cell repertoires in COVID-19. Overall study: There were acute and convalescent COVID-19 samples, and they came from the United States, Italy and Spain.

Germline V gives CDR1 MDHEN, CDR2 SYDVKM. The CDR3 has 14 amino acids. V trimming: 10 bases; J trimming: 5 bases; junction bases outside the gene matches: 8. Here immunoSEQ multiplex PCR was the method, and the copy in TCRdb shows in-frame clones only, minus some. The sample holds tens of thousands of clones, roughly four fifths seen once. This sequence was found in a woman aged 55-75 years with acute or convalescent COVID-19. This chain links TRBV28 with TRBJ1-4; TRBD1 aligns across 9 bases. The sequenced material came from peripheral blood. CDR3 nucleotide sequence: TGTGCCATCCAGGGGACAGGGCGCAATGAAAAACTGTTTTTT. This encodes CAIQGTGRNEKLFF.